The clone carrying this T cell receptor (beta chain) appeared a few times. Its antigen is undetermined. The entry originates in a study of T cells in tuberculosis. HIV-seronegative South African adults aged 18 years or older had newly diagnosed active tuberculosis. Tuberculosis was confirmed by positive sputum smear and/or M. tuberculosis culture. Sequencing used immunoSEQ multiplex PCR; TCRdb keeps in-frame clones, though not all of them. The sample yields about 10,000 clones, roughly 94% seen once. Study results and limitations: Using the GMM-specific repertoire gave about 86% accuracy versus approximately 66% with motifs. Smaller alpha distances in active tuberculosis partly reflected shorter CDR3-alpha lengths.

The trim removed 3 bases at V and 4 bases at J, leaving 7 bases unmatched. In germline, CDR1 is SGHVS, CDR2 FQNEAQ. This CDR3 region has 15 residues. The sequence came from an adult with tuberculosis. Sequenced input: PBMCs. The chain carries TRBV7-8 and TRBJ1-2; TRBD1 agrees at 8 bases. The DNA of the CDR3 is TGTGCCAGCAGCTTGGACAGGGATGACATCTATGGCTACACCTTC. This translates into CASSLDRDDIYGYTF. Supplemented by reference TRBV7-8 and TRBJ1-2, the full variable domain reads GAGVSQSPRYKVAKRGQDVALRCDPISGHVSLFWYQQALGQGPEFLTYFQNEAQLDKSGLPSDRFFAERPEGSVSTLKIQRTQQEDSAVYLCASSLDRDDIYGYTFGSGTRLTVV.